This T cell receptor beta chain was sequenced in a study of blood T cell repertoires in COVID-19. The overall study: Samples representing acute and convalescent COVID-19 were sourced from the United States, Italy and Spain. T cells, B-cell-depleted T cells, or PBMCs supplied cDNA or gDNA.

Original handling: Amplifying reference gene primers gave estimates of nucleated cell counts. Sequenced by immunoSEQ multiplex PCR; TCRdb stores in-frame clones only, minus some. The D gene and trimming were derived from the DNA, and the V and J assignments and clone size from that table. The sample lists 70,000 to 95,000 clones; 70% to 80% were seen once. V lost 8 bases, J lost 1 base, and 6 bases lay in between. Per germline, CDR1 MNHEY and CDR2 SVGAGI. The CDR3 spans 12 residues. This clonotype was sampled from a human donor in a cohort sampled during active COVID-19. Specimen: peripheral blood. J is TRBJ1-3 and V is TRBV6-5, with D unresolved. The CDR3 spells CASRSSGNTIYF. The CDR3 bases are TGTGCCAGCCGTTCGTCTGGAAACACCATATATTTT.